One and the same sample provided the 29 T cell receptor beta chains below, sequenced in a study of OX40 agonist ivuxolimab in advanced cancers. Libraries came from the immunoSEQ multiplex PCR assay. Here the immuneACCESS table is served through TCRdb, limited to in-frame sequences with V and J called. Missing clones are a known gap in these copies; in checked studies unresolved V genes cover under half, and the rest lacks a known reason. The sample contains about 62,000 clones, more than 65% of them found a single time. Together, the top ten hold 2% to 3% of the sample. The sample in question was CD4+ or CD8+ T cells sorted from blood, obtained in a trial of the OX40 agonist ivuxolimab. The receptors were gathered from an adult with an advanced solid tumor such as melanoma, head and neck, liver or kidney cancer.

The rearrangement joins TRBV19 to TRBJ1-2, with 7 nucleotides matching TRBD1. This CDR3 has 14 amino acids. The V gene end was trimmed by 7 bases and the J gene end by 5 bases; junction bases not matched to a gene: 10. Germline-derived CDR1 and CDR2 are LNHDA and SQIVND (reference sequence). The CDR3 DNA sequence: TGTGCCAGTACTCAGAGGGGACAGCGTTATGGCTACACCTTC. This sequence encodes CASTQRGQRYGYTF.

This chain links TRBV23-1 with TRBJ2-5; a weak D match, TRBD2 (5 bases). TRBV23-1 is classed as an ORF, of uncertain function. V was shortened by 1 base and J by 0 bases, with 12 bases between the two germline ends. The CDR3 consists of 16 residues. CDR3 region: CASSQFGNAYQETQYF. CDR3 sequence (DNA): TGCGCCAGCAGTCAATTCGGGAATGCGTACCAAGAGACCCAGTACTTC.

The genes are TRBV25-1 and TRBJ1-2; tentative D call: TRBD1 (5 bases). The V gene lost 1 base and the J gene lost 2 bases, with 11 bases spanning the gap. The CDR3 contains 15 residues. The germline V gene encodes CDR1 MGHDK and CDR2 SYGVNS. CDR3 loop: CASSELGPTNYGYTF. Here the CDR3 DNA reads TGTGCCAGCAGTGAATTGGGACCTACGAACTATGGCTACACCTTC.

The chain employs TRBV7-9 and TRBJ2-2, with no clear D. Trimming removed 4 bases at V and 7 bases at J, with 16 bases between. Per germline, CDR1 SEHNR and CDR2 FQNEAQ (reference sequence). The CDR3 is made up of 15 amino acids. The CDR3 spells CASSYRLPLGGELFF. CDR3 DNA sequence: TGTGCCAGCAGCTACCGACTTCCCCTGGGCGGGGAGCTGTTTTTT.

The CDR3 DNA reads TGTGCCAGCACGGGACAGGGCGGTTGGACCCAGTACTTC. Residues: CASTGQGGWTQYF. V and J are TRBV19 and TRBJ2-5; 9 positions agree with TRBD1. Germline lookup yields CDR1 LNHDA and CDR2 SQIVND (reference sequence). J lost 7 bases, V lost 9 bases, and 9 bases had no gene match. The CDR3 length is 13 residues.

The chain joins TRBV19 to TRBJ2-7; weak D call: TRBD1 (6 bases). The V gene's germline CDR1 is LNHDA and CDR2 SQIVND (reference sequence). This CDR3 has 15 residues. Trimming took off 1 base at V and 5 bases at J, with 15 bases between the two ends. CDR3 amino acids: CASSIAPTGIHEQYF. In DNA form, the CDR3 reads TGTGCCAGTAGTATAGCACCAACAGGGATCCACGAGCAGTACTTC.

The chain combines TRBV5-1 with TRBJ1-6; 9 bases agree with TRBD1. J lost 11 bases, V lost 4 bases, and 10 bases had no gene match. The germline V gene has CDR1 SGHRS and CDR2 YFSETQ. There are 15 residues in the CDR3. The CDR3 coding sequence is TGCGCCAGCAGCGTGGGACAGGGAACGGGTCCACCCCTCCACTTT. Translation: CASSVGQGTGPPLHF.

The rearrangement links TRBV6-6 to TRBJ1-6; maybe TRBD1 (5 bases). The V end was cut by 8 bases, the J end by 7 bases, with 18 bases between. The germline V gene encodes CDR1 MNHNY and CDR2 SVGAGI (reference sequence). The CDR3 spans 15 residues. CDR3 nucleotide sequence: TGTGCCAGCGGACCATCGGGGACGTCAAATTCACCCCTCCACTTT. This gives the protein CASGPSGTSNSPLHF.

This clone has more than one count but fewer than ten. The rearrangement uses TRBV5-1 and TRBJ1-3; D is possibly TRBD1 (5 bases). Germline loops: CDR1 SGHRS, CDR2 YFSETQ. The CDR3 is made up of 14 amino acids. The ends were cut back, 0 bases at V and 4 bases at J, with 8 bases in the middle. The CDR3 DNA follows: TGCGCCAGCAGCTTGGCAGGGAGAGGAAACACCATATATTTT. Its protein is CASSLAGRGNTIYF.

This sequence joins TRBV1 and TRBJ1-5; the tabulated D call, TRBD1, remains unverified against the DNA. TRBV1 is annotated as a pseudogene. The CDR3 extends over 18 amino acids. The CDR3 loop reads CTSSQVSPGQSNHQPQHF. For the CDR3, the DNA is TGCACCAGCAGCCAAGTATCACCTGGACAGTCAAATCATCAGCCCCAGCATTTT.

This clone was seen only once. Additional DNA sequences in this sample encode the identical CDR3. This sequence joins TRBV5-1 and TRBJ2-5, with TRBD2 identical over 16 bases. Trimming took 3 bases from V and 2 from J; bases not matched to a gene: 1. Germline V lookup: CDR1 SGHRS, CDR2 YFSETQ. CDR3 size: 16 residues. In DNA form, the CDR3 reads TGCGCCAGCAGCTGGGGACTAGCGGGGGGGCAAGAGACCCAGTACTTC. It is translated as CASSWGLAGGQETQYF.

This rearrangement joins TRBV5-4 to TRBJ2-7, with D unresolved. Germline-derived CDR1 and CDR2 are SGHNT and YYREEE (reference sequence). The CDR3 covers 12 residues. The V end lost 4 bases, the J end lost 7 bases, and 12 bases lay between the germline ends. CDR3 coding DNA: TGTGCCAGCAGCCCCTCAAGTACTGAGCAGTACTTC. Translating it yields CASSPSSTEQYF. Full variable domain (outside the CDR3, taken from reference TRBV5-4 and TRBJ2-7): ETGVTQSPTHLIKTRGQQVTLRCSSQSGHNTVSWYQQALGQGPQFIFQYYREEENGRGNFPPRFSGLQFPNYSSELNVNALELDDSALYLCASSPSSTEQYFGPGTRLTVT.

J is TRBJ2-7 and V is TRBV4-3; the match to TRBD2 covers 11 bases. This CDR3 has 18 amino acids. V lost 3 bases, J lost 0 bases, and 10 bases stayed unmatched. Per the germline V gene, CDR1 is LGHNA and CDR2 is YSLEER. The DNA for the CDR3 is TGCGCCAGCAGCCAGTGGGCTAGCGGGGGGACCTCCTCCTACGAGCAGTACTTC. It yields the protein CASSQWASGGTSSYEQYF.

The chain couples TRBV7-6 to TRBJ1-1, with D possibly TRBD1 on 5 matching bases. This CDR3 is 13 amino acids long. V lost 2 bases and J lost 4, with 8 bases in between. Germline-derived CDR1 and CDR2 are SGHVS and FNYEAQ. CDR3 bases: TGTGCCAGCAGCTTAATTGGGGGCACTGAAGCTTTCTTT. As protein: CASSLIGGTEAFF.

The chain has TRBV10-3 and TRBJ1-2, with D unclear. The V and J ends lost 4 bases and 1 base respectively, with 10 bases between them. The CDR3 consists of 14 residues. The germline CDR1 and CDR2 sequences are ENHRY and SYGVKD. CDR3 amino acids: CAISAGSRNYGYTF. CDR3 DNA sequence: TGTGCCATCAGTGCAGGCTCCCGTAACTATGGCTACACCTTC.

CDR3 DNA: TGTGCCAGTAGTATCAAAAAAGGACAGGAGGCCCGGACAGGCTACACCTTC. Its translation is CASSIKKGQEARTGYTF. This rearrangement joins TRBV19 to TRBJ1-2; 7 bases are shared with TRBD1. Trimming cost V 3 bases and J 8 bases; bases outside gene matches: 18. The CDR3 is made up of 17 amino acids. Looked up from germline, CDR1 is LNHDA and CDR2 is SQIVND (reference sequence).

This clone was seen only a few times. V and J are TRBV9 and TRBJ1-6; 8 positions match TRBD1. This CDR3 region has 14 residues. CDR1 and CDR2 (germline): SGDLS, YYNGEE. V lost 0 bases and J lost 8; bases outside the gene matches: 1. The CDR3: CASSVEQGDSPLHF. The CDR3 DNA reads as TGTGCCAGCAGCGTAGAACAGGGGGATTCACCCCTCCACTTT. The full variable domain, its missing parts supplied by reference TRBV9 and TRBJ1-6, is DSGVTQTPKHLITATGQRVTLRCSPRSGDLSVYWYQQSLDQGLQFLIQYYNGEERAKGNILERFSAQQFPDLHSELNLSSLELGDSALYFCASSVEQGDSPLHFGNGTRLTVT.

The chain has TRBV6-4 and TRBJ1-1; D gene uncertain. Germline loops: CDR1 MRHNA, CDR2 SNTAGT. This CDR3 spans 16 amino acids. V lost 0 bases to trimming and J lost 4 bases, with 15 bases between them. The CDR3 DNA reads TGTGCCAGCAGTGACTCGCCTCCACACAGTTCCACTGAAGCTTTCTTT. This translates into CASSDSPPHSSTEAFF.

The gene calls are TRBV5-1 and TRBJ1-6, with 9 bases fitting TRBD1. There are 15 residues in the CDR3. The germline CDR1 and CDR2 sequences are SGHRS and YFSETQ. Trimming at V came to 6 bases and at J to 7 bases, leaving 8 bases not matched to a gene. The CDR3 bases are TGCGCCAGCACCATAAGGACAGGGGAGAATTCACCCCTCCACTTT. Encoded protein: CASTIRTGENSPLHF. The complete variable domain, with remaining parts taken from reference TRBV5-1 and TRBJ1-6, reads KAGVTQTPRYLIKTRGQQVTLSCSPISGHRSVSWYQQTPGQGLQFLFEYFSETQRNKGNFPGRFSGRQFSNSRSEMNVSTLELGDSALYLCASTIRTGENSPLHFGNGTRLTVT.

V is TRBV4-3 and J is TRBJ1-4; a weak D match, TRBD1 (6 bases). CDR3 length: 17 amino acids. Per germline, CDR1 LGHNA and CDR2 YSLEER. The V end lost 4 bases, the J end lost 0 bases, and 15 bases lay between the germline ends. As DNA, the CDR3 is TGCGCCAGCAGCCTGCAGGGGAAGCCTGCAACTAATGAAAAACTGTTTTTT. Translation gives CASSLQGKPATNEKLFF.

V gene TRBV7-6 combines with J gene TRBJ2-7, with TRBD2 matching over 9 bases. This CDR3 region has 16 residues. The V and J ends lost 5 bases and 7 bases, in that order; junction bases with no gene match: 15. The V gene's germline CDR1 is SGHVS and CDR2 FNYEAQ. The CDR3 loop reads CASSPLGAGGPGEQYF. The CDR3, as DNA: TGTGCCAGCAGCCCCCTCGGGGCGGGGGGGCCGGGTGAGCAGTACTTC.

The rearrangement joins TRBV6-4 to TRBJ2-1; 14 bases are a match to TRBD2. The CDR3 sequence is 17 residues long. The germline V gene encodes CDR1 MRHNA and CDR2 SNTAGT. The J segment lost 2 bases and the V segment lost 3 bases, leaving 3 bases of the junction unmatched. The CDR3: CASSEGTSGGTYNEQFF. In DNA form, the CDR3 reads TGTGCCAGCAGTGAAGGGACTAGCGGGGGCACCTACAATGAGCAGTTCTTC.

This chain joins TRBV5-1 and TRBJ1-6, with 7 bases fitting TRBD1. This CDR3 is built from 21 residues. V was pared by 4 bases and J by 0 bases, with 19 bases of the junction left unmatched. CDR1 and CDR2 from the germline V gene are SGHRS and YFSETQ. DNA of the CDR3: TGCGCCAGCAGCAACATAGCCCTGAGACAGGGCCCGAGCTCCTATAATTCACCCCTCCACTTT. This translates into CASSNIALRQGPSSYNSPLHF.

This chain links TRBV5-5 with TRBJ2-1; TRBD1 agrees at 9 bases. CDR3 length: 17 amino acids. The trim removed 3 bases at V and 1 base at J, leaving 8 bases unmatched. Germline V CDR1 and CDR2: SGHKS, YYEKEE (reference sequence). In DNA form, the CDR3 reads TGTGCCAGCAGCTACGAAACCGGGACAGGGTCCTACAATGAGCAGTTCTTC. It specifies CASSYETGTGSYNEQFF.

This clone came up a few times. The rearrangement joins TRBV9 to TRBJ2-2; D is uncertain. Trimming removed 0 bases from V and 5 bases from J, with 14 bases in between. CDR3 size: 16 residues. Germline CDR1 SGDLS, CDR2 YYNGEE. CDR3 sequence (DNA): TGTGCCAGCAGCGTAGTTCCTAGGTTCGGGACCGGGGAGCTGTTTTTT. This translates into CASSVVPRFGTGELFF.

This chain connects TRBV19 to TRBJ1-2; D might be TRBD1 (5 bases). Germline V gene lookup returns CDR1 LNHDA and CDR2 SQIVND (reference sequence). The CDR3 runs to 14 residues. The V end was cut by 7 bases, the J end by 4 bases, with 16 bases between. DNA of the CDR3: TGTGCCAGTACAGACCCCGGGACGGGCTATGGCTACACCTTC. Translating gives CASTDPGTGYGYTF.

CDR3: CASSQEAAYSNQPQHF. CDR3 coding DNA: TGTGCCAGCAGCCAAGAGGCTGCGTATAGCAATCAGCCCCAGCATTTT. The chain is built from TRBV4-2 and TRBJ1-5; D ambiguous. The CDR3 runs to 16 residues. Germline CDR1 is LGHNA and CDR2 is YNFKEQ. Deletions cut 0 bases from V and 0 bases from J, with 9 bases between.

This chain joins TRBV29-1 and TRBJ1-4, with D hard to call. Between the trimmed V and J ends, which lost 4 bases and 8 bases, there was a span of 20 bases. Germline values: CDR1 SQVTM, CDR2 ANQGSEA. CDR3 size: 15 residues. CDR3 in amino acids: CSVVVGGTWTEKLFF. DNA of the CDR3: TGCAGCGTTGTGGTTGGTGGAACATGGACGGAAAAACTGTTTTTT. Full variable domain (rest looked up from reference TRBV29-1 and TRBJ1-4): SAVISQKPSRDICQRGTSLTIQCQVDSQVTMMFWYRQQPGQSLTLIATANQGSEATYESGFVIDKFPISRPNLTFSTLTVSNMSPEDSSIYLCSVVVGGTWTEKLFFGSGTQLSVL.

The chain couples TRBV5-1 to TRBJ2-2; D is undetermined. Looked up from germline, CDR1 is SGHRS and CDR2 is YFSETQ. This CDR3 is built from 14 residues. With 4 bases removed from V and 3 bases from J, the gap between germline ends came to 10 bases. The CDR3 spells CASSADTYTGELFF. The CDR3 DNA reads TGCGCCAGCAGCGCTGACACCTACACCGGGGAGCTGTTTTTT.